This T cell receptor beta chain emerged from a study of blood T cell repertoires in COVID-19. Trimming stripped 4 bases from V and 10 bases from J, with 19 bases between. Looked up from germline, CDR1 is SGHAT and CDR2 is FQNNGV. The CDR3 is 14 residues long. Methods used by the authors: It was from reference gene primer amplification that nucleated cell counts were estimated. Generated by immunoSEQ multiplex PCR, the TCRdb table keeps only in-frame clones and is missing some. The DNA gave D and trimming, while V, J and clone size come from that table. The sample gives approximately 490,000 clones, 87% of which show up once; 0.7% is in the top ten.

V and J are TRBV11-2 and TRBJ1-2, with D possibly being TRBD1 (5 bases). This receptor was obtained from a woman aged 18-29 years who had recovered from COVID-19. Material for sequencing was PBMCs or T cells enriched from blood (not recorded which). The chain's CDR3 is CASSSGSGGSFYTF. The CDR3 region has the DNA TGTGCCAGCAGCTCTGGGAGTGGGGGGTCGTTCTACACCTTC. Full variable domain (outside the CDR3, taken from reference TRBV11-2 and TRBJ1-2): EAGVAQSPRYKIIEKRQSVAFWCNPISGHATLYWYQQILGQGPKLLIQFQNNGVVDDSQLPKDRFSAERLKGVDSTLKIQPAKLEDSAVYLCASSSGSGGSFYTFGSGTRLTVV.